Below, 14 T cell receptor beta chains from the same sample are listed, as sequenced in a study of CD8 T cells in ankylosing spondylitis. TCRdb reanalysed the 5' RACE reads using MiXCR and keeps one entry per CDR3 protein. The data show 150,000 to 200,000 distinct CDR3 sequences, with approximately 12% seen just once and more than 9.5% held by the top ten. Source material: blood, either unsorted or a sorted T cell fraction (not recorded which). The receptors were sampled from a female donor with ankylosing spondylitis or in good health (not recorded which).

This clonotype has only a few counts. The rearrangement joins TRBV7-2 to TRBJ2-3; perhaps TRBD1 as D (6 bases). The V end lost 5 bases, the J end lost 1 base, and 16 bases lay between the germline ends. Per germline, CDR1 SGHTA and CDR2 FQGNSA. The CDR3 totals 16 residues. CDR3 nucleotide sequence: TGTGCCAGCAGCATTATCACCAGGGGAGGCACAGATACGCAGTATTTT. Translating gives CASSIITRGGTDTQYF.

V is TRBV5-1 and J is TRBJ2-7, with 9 bases fitting TRBD1. This CDR3 spans 13 amino acids. Germline trimming cut 2 bases from V and 6 bases from J; bases unmatched to any gene: 3. Germline assignment: CDR1 SGHRS and CDR2 YFSETQ. CDR3 residues: CASSFRDRVEQYF. In DNA, the CDR3 is TGCGCCAGCAGCTTCCGGGACAGGGTCGAGCAGTACTTC. The full variable domain, its missing parts supplied by reference TRBV5-1 and TRBJ2-7, is KAGVTQTPRYLIKTRGQQVTLSCSPISGHRSVSWYQQTPGQGLQFLFEYFSETQRNKGNFPGRFSGRQFSNSRSEMNVSTLELGDSALYLCASSFRDRVEQYFGPGTRLTVT.

This clonotype was detected ten times or more. The chain carries TRBV12-3 or TRBV12-4 and TRBJ2-1, with 8 bases matching TRBD1. This CDR3 is built from 14 residues. Losses at the gene ends were 5 bases for V and 4 bases for J; bases not matched to a gene: 4. CDR3 DNA sequence: TGTGCCAGCAGTCGACAGGGGCCTTACAATGAGCAGTTCTTC. It yields the protein CASSRQGPYNEQFF.

This clonotype was detected ten times or more. This chain joins TRBV20-1 and TRBJ1-2; no definite D call. Germline lookup yields CDR1 DFQATT and CDR2 SNEGSKA (reference sequence). V gave up 1 base and J gave up 1 base, with 4 bases separating them. CDR3 length: 12 amino acids. CDR3 residues: CSARVSNYGYTF. CDR3 bases: TGCAGTGCTAGAGTTAGTAACTATGGCTACACCTTC.

This clonotype was picked up a small number of times. The chain combines TRBV18 with TRBJ2-4, with D tentatively TRBD1 or TRBD2 (5 bases each). Germline lookup yields CDR1 KGHSH and CDR2 LQKENI. There are 13 residues in the CDR3. V was pared by 2 bases and J by 9 bases, with 11 bases between. The CDR3 loop reads CASSPGDGGIQYF. The CDR3 nucleotides read TGTGCCAGCTCACCAGGGGACGGAGGCATTCAGTACTTC.

Many counts were recorded for this clonotype. The CDR3 region is CASSLGGPEAFF. The CDR3 coding sequence is TGTGCCAGCAGCCTTGGAGGCCCTGAAGCTTTCTTT. The chain employs TRBV7-2 and TRBJ1-1, with D unclear. V lost 5 bases, J lost 6 bases, and 10 bases lay in between. This CDR3 is 12 amino acids long. From germline, CDR1 is SGHTA and CDR2 FQGNSA.

On this clonotype: A read error may be the cause here, since a much bigger clone is one base away. This rearrangement joins TRBV20-1 to TRBJ1-1, with a tentative D call TRBD1 (5 bases). The CDR3 totals 12 residues. Per the germline V gene, CDR1 is DFQATT and CDR2 is SNEGSKA (reference sequence). The CDR3 protein is CRPFRGGTEAFF. The CDR3 DNA reads TGCAGACCGTTCCGGGGGGGTACTGAAGCTTTCTTT.

This clonotype was observed at least ten times. The chain employs TRBV5-1 and TRBJ2-3; TRBD2 matches at 10 bases. Unmatched junction bases numbered 10, after V lost 4 bases and J lost 5 bases. There are 16 residues in the CDR3. CDR1 SGHRS and CDR2 YFSETQ come from the germline V gene. The chain's CDR3 is CASSSVAGGRGDTQYF. The CDR3 DNA reads as TGCGCCAGCAGCAGTGTAGCGGGAGGCCGGGGAGATACGCAGTATTTT.

This clonotype was recorded a few times. CDR3 loop: CASSFPGLAGCSYNEQFF. Written as DNA, the CDR3 is TGTGCCAGCAGTTTTCCGGGACTAGCGGGGTGCTCCTACAATGAGCAGTTCTTC. The rearrangement joins TRBV6-5 to TRBJ2-1; 13 nucleotides line up with TRBD2. The junction had 6 bases not matched to a gene; V was cut back by 4 bases and J by 0 bases. Germline-derived CDR1 and CDR2 are MNHEY and SVGAGI. The CDR3 has 18 residues.

This clonotype was found many times. V is TRBV20-1 and J is TRBJ1-3; no clear D. The CDR3 has 14 amino acids. The germline V gene has CDR1 DFQATT and CDR2 SNEGSKA (reference sequence). The V gene lost 6 bases and the J gene lost 2 bases, with 14 bases spanning the gap. This CDR3 is CSAPYQEAGNTIYF. The CDR3 coding sequence is TGCAGTGCCCCGTACCAGGAGGCTGGAAACACCATATATTTT.

This clonotype has at least ten counts. The J gene is TRBJ1-5, the V gene TRBV27, with D hard to call. The ends were cut back, 10 bases at V and 8 bases at J, with 15 bases in the middle. This CDR3 has 12 residues. Germline V gene sequence: CDR1 MNHEY, CDR2 SMNVEV (reference sequence). For the CDR3, the DNA is TGTGCCACCGCTCGGCGGGGTGAGCCCCAGCATTTT. Translation: CATARRGEPQHF.

The V and J genes are TRBV29-1 and TRBJ2-6; TRBD1 or TRBD2 may be the D gene (6 bases each). V lost 1 base to trimming and J lost 0 bases, with 13 bases between them. This CDR3 is 17 amino acids long. Germline V gives CDR1 SQVTM, CDR2 ANQGSEA. CDR3 loop: CSVEAKGGDSGANVLTF. CDR3 coding DNA: TGCAGCGTTGAAGCCAAGGGGGGAGACTCTGGGGCCAACGTCCTGACTTTC. Variable domain in full (rest from reference TRBV29-1 and TRBJ2-6): SAVISQKPSRDICQRGTSLTIQCQVDSQVTMMFWYRQQPGQSLTLIATANQGSEATYESGFVIDKFPISRPNLTFSTLTVSNMSPEDSSIYLCSVEAKGGDSGANVLTFGAGSRLTVL.

At least ten counts were recorded for this clonotype. J is TRBJ2-2 and V is TRBV9, with D unresolved. The CDR3 spans 14 residues. Trimming took off 0 bases at V and 3 bases at J, with 6 bases between the two ends. Germline V gene data show CDR1 as SGDLS and CDR2 as YYNGEE. CDR3 in amino acids: CASSVDSYTGELFF. The CDR3 region has the DNA TGTGCCAGCAGCGTAGACAGCTACACCGGGGAGCTGTTTTTT.

This clonotype has at least ten counts. The chain links TRBV21-1 to TRBJ2-7; whether TRBD1, the table's D call, matches the DNA was not checked. TRBV21-1 is annotated as a pseudogene. CDR3 size: 13 residues. This chain's CDR3 is CASSNRVPYEQYF. CDR3 nucleotide sequence: TGTGCCAGCAGTAACAGGGTCCCCTACGAGCAGTACTTC.